This T cell receptor beta chain was observed in a study of OX40 agonist ivuxolimab in advanced cancers. About the research overall: From roughly 20 to 79 years was the age range, with a mean of approximately 58 years, and 65% to 90% were male. Eligibility admitted prior anti-PD-1, anti-PD-L1 or anti-CTLA-4 therapy; roughly 39% had some. Whole-study findings and limits: Still undetermined is the antigen specificity of the expanded peripheral T cells. Relative to CD4+ cells, CD8+ T cells on average had more expanded clones.

Sequenced by immunoSEQ multiplex PCR; TCRdb stores in-frame clones only, minus some. The sample lists some 46,000 clones, 80% seen once, with about 3.9% in the top ten. As regards this clone: Its antigen is still unknown.

V shed 2 bases, J shed 3 bases, and the junction held 5 bases outside the gene matches. In germline, CDR1 is LNHDA, CDR2 SQIVND (reference sequence). The CDR3 spans 15 residues. The source of this sequence is an adult with an advanced solid tumor such as melanoma, head and neck, liver or kidney cancer. The chain has TRBV19 and TRBJ2-5; 8 bases align to TRBD1. Here the sequenced sample was CD4+ or CD8+ T cells sorted from blood, taken in a trial of the OX40 agonist ivuxolimab. DNA of the CDR3: TGTGCCAGTAGTATACAGGGGGCGGCCGAAGAGACCCAGTACTTC. Protein sequence: CASSIQGAAEETQYF. The full variable domain, in which reference TRBV19 and TRBJ2-5 provide the parts outside the CDR3, is DGGITQSPKYLFRKEGQNVTLSCEQNLNHDAMYWYRQDPGQGLRLIYYSQIVNDFQKGDIAEGYSVSREKKESFPLTVTSAQKNPTAFYLCASSIQGAAEETQYFGPGTRLLVL.